What follows are 21 T cell receptor beta chains derived from one specimen sequenced in a study of blood T cell repertoires in COVID-19. TCRdb's table, derived via immunoSEQ multiplex PCR, lists solely in-frame clones and lacks some. The sample has about 220,000 clones; 88% are singletons. Input material: PBMCs or T cells enriched from blood (not recorded which). These TCRs come from a woman aged 30 to 39 who had recovered from COVID-19.

This clone has more than one count but fewer than ten. The chain has TRBV19 and TRBJ2-1, with 11 bases matching TRBD1. The CDR3 loop spans 17 amino acids. Per germline, CDR1 LNHDA and CDR2 SQIVND (reference sequence). The V segment lost 3 bases and the J segment 5 bases; nucleotides outside the gene matches: 9. In DNA form, the CDR3 reads TGTGCCAGTAGTATCGTCCCGGTGGGACAGGGGGACAATGAGCAGTTCTTC. The encoded protein is CASSIVPVGQGDNEQFF.

V gene TRBV7-3 combines with J gene TRBJ2-2; D possibly corresponds to TRBD1 (6 bases). The CDR3 covers 13 residues. From germline, CDR1 is SGHTA and CDR2 FQGTGA. V lost 5 bases to trimming and J lost 7 bases, with 11 bases between them. Here the CDR3 DNA reads TGTGCCAGCAGCACCACAGGGAGCGGGGAGCTGTTTTTT. The encoded protein is CASSTTGSGELFF. The whole variable domain, filled in from reference TRBV7-3 and TRBJ2-2, reads GAGVSQTPSNKVTEKGKYVELRCDPISGHTALYWYRQSLGQGPEFLIYFQGTGAADDSGLPNDRFFAVRPEGSVSTLKIQRTERGDSAVYLCASSTTGSGELFFGEGSRLTVL.

The CDR3, as DNA: TGTGCCAGCAGCCTGGGGGGAACCTCACCAGATACGCAGTATTTT. This codes for CASSLGGTSPDTQYF. The rearrangement links TRBV9 to TRBJ2-3, with TRBD2 as a possible D gene (6 bases). The length of the CDR3 is 15 residues. V shed 4 bases and J shed 4 bases, with 16 bases lying between them. Germline CDR1 and CDR2: SGDLS and YYNGEE.

This chain connects TRBV4-1 to TRBJ2-5; a possible D gene is TRBD2 (7 bases). There are 16 residues in the CDR3. The V gene's germline CDR1 is MGHRA and CDR2 YSYEKL. V was trimmed by 2 bases and J by 1 base, leaving 14 bases between them. The CDR3 sequence is CASSQSPRGAQETQYF. For the CDR3, the DNA is TGCGCCAGCAGCCAAAGTCCACGGGGGGCCCAAGAGACCCAGTACTTC.

The chain is built from TRBV19 and TRBJ1-1, with no clear D. Deletions cut 7 bases from V and 5 bases from J, with 14 bases between. The CDR3 is 13 residues long. From germline, CDR1 is LNHDA and CDR2 SQIVND (reference sequence). This CDR3 is CASNLGRRTEAFF. The CDR3 DNA follows: TGTGCCAGTAATCTGGGCAGACGAACTGAAGCTTTCTTT.

The V and J genes are TRBV19 and TRBJ2-3; 13 positions match TRBD2. The CDR3 spans 16 residues. Trimming at V came to 5 bases and at J to 3 bases, leaving 5 bases not matched to a gene. Germline values: CDR1 LNHDA, CDR2 SQIVND (reference sequence). CDR3 amino acids: CASSLRTSGGTDTQYF. CDR3 DNA: TGTGCCAGTAGTCTTCGGACTAGCGGGGGAACAGATACGCAGTATTTT.

V gene TRBV19 combines with J gene TRBJ1-3; D perhaps matches TRBD1 (6 bases). There are 14 residues in the CDR3. The V and J ends lost 6 bases and 2 bases respectively, with 11 bases between them. Germline CDR1 reads LNHDA; CDR2 reads SQIVND (reference sequence). CDR3 nucleotide sequence: TGTGCCAGTAGCCAAGACAGGCCTGGAAACACCATATATTTT. Its translation is CASSQDRPGNTIYF.

Only a few counts were recorded for this clone. The V call is TRBV5-5, the J call TRBJ1-2; D is unclear. Germline V gives CDR1 SGHKS, CDR2 YYEKEE (reference sequence). With 2 bases removed from V and 3 bases from J, the gap between germline ends came to 5 bases. The CDR3 length is 12 residues. The DNA for the CDR3 is TGTGCCAGCAGCTTCTTGTACTATGGCTACACCTTC. Encoded protein: CASSFLYYGYTF.

The V call is TRBV27, the J call TRBJ2-7, with D perhaps matching TRBD1 (5 bases). Trimming cost V 3 bases and J 0 bases, with 9 bases left between them. CDR1 is MNHEY and CDR2 is SMNVEV in the germline V gene (reference sequence). The CDR3 consists of 14 residues. CDR3 in DNA: TGTGCCAGCAGTTTTAGGGGTAACTCCTACGAGCAGTACTTC. This translates into CASSFRGNSYEQYF.

CDR3 nucleotides: TGTGCCAGCAGCCTGGACAGTTTTGGCTACACCTTC. Its translation: CASSLDSFGYTF. The V gene is TRBV11-2, the J gene TRBJ1-2; D possibly corresponds to TRBD1 (6 bases). Trimming removed 5 bases from V and 7 bases from J, with 11 bases in between. Germline-derived CDR1 and CDR2 are SGHAT and FQNNGV. The CDR3 runs to 12 residues.

This sequence joins TRBV20-1 and TRBJ1-1; D gene uncertain. The length of the CDR3 is 9 residues. The germline V gene has CDR1 DFQATT and CDR2 SNEGSKA (reference sequence). DNA of the CDR3: TGCAGCGCCCTCGGAGGGGCTTTCTTT. The encoded protein is CSALGGAFF.

This chain joins TRBV19 and TRBJ2-2, with D uncertain. The CDR3 is 13 residues long. Per germline, CDR1 LNHDA and CDR2 SQIVND (reference sequence). V shed 6 bases and J shed 0 bases, with 5 bases lying between them. CDR3 protein: CASSVSNTGELFF. The CDR3 DNA follows: TGTGCCAGTAGCGTTTCGAACACCGGGGAGCTGTTTTTT.

The chain uses TRBV18 and TRBJ1-2; TRBD1 is a possible D gene (6 bases). The CDR3 extends over 15 amino acids. The V gene lost 2 bases and the J gene lost 3 bases, with 13 bases spanning the gap. Germline CDR1 KGHSH, CDR2 LQKENI. CDR3 nucleotides: TGTGCCAGCTCACCAATTGAACAGGGACACTATGGCTACACCTTC. Protein: CASSPIEQGHYGYTF.

J is TRBJ2-5 and V is TRBV7-2; D remains ambiguous. The V and J ends lost 1 base and 1 base respectively, with 7 bases between them. The CDR3 runs 14 residues. Germline CDR1 SGHTA, CDR2 FQGNSA. The CDR3, as DNA: TGTGCCAGCAGCTTAGTTGAGGCCCAAGAGACCCAGTACTTC. This encodes CASSLVEAQETQYF. Full variable domain (remainder filled in from reference TRBV7-2 and TRBJ2-5): GAGVSQSPSNKVTEKGKDVELRCDPISGHTALYWYRQSLGQGLEFLIYFQGNSAPDKSGLPSDRFSAERTGGSVSTLTIQRTQQEDSAVYLCASSLVEAQETQYFGPGTRLLVL.

The chain employs TRBV4-3 and TRBJ1-5; D uncertain. Per germline, CDR1 LGHNA and CDR2 YSLEER. CDR3 size: 15 residues. Trimming removed 0 bases from V and 2 bases from J, with 8 bases in between. The CDR3 protein is CASSQDVTGNQPQHF. CDR3 nucleotides: TGCGCCAGCAGCCAAGATGTTACGGGCAATCAGCCCCAGCATTTT.

J is TRBJ1-1 and V is TRBV7-6; possible D gene TRBD1, 5 bases. Trimming cost V 5 bases and J 3 bases, with 19 bases left between them. CDR3 length: 16 residues. CDR1 is SGHVS, CDR2 FNYEAQ, per germline. DNA of the CDR3: TGTGCCAGCAGCAACGCCAGGGCAGGTACAGACACTGAAGCTTTCTTT. Protein product: CASSNARAGTDTEAFF. The whole variable domain, filled in from reference TRBV7-6 and TRBJ1-1, reads GAGVSQSPRYKVTKRGQDVALRCDPISGHVSLYWYRQALGQGPEFLTYFNYEAQQDKSGLPNDRFSAERPEGSISTLTIQRTEQRDSAMYRCASSNARAGTDTEAFFGQGTRLTVV.

The chain recombines TRBV25-1 with TRBJ1-2; no reliable D call. The germline V gene encodes CDR1 MGHDK and CDR2 SYGVNS. V gave up 4 bases and J gave up 5 bases, with 5 bases separating them. This CDR3 has 11 amino acids. CDR3 DNA: TGTGCCAGCAGTGTCGGTTATGGCTACACCTTC. This codes for CASSVGYGYTF.

This clone was seen a single time. The genes are TRBV4-3 and TRBJ1-5, with a weak D call TRBD1 (5 bases). The CDR3 covers 13 residues. V lost 6 bases and J 6 bases, leaving 12 bases between the germline ends. Germline CDR1 LGHNA, CDR2 YSLEER. CDR3 in DNA: TGCGCCAGCAGTAGCAGGGCAGGTCAGCCCCAGCATTTT. It codes for CASSSRAGQPQHF.

This clone was detected only once. CDR3 loop: CASSLWTPNEQFF. DNA of the CDR3: TGCGCCAGCAGCCTGTGGACACCCAATGAGCAGTTCTTC. The rearrangement links TRBV4-3 to TRBJ2-1, with D perhaps TRBD1 (5 bases). Germline lookup yields CDR1 LGHNA and CDR2 YSLEER. The V and J ends lost 4 bases and 6 bases respectively, with 10 bases between them. This CDR3 is 13 amino acids long.

The gene calls are TRBV7-3 and TRBJ2-3; the match to TRBD2 covers 14 bases. The CDR3 sequence is 16 residues long. The V and J ends lost 5 bases and 1 base, in that order; junction bases with no gene match: 2. CDR1 is SGHTA, CDR2 FQGTGA, per germline. Written as DNA, the CDR3 is TGTGCCAGCAGCACGGGACTAGCGGGGGGCACAGATACGCAGTATTTT. Its translation is CASSTGLAGGTDTQYF.

The chain carries TRBV7-2 and TRBJ2-7; D is unclear. CDR1 SGHTA and CDR2 FQGNSA come from the germline V gene. V lost 1 base and J 4 bases, leaving 5 bases between the germline ends. This CDR3 is built from 12 residues. The CDR3: CASSLVGYEQYF. The CDR3, as DNA: TGTGCCAGCAGCTTAGTCGGGTACGAGCAGTACTTC.